The clone carrying this T cell receptor beta chain was seen only once. The data were taken from a study of blood T cell repertoires in COVID-19. Study background: Sample material is recorded as cDNA or gDNA derived from T cells, B-cell-depleted T cells, or PBMCs.

Authors' analysis steps: From reference gene primer amplification, estimates of nucleated cell counts were derived. Profiled with immunoSEQ multiplex PCR; TCRdb holds only in-frame clones, not every one. V and J calls and clone size come straight from that table; D and trimming were deduced from the DNA. The sample has more than 100,000 clones, 84% seen once. CDR3 length equals 15 residues. The junction had 7 bases not matched to a gene; V was cut back by 6 bases and J by 6 bases. From germline, CDR1 is LNHDA and CDR2 SQIVND (reference sequence). V is TRBV19 and J is TRBJ2-2; the match to TRBD1 covers 10 bases. The TCR was taken from a woman younger than 45 who had recovered from COVID-19. Sequencing used peripheral blood. CDR3 protein: CASSPGQGVAGELFF. The CDR3 DNA is TGTGCCAGTAGCCCAGGACAGGGGGTGGCCGGGGAGCTGTTTTTT.